This T cell receptor beta chain was identified in a study of blood T cell repertoires in COVID-19. Study-level information: The United States, Italy and Spain provided the acute and convalescent COVID-19 samples. T cells, B-cell-depleted T cells, or PBMCs supplied cDNA or gDNA.

Germline V CDR1 and CDR2: SGHAT, FQNNGV. The CDR3 covers 14 residues. V lost 3 bases and J lost 7, with 13 bases in between. The authors' processing: Estimated nucleated cell counts came from reference gene primer amplification. Clones were sequenced by immunoSEQ multiplex PCR, and TCRdb holds only the in-frame ones, with some missing. V and J calls and clone size are given by that table; D and trimming were obtained from the DNA. The sample records around 78,000 clones, under 90% being singletons. The receptor's source is a man aged 65-85 years with active or convalescent COVID-19. J is TRBJ2-1 and V is TRBV11-2; possible D gene TRBD1, 5 bases. The sample comprised peripheral blood. The CDR3 region is CASSFVPDRNEQFF. CDR3 nucleotide sequence: TGTGCCAGCAGCTTTGTGCCCGACAGAAATGAGCAGTTCTTC.